The T cell receptor (beta chain) described here comes from a study of PD-L1 blockade in urothelial cancer. Noted time point: peripheral blood 6 weeks after treatment start. Assay: immunoSEQ multiplex PCR; the TCRdb copy retains only in-frame clones and omits some. The sample has around 19,000 clones, under 85% seen once. Looked up from germline, CDR1 is SEHNR and CDR2 is FQNEAQ (reference sequence). The CDR3 extends over 13 amino acids. The junction had 1 base not matched to a gene; V was cut back by 1 base and J by 6 bases. The receptor was derived from a man aged 50 or older with urothelial cancer. The specimen comprised PBMCs, sampled around atezolizumab (anti-PD-L1) treatment. This sequence joins TRBV7-9 and TRBJ1-2; 8 bases map to TRBD1. This CDR3 reads CASSLGGQDGYTF. CDR3 nucleotide sequence: TGTGCCAGCAGCTTAGGGGGACAGGATGGCTACACCTTC. The whole variable domain, remainder taken from reference TRBV7-9 and TRBJ1-2, is DTGVSQNPRHKITKRGQNVTFRCDPISEHNRLYWYRQTLGQGPEFLTYFQNEAQLEKSRLLSDRFSAERPKGSFSTLEIQRTEQGDSAMYLCASSLGGQDGYTFGSGTRLTVV.